This entry describes one TCR beta chain. Its antigen has not been determined. No base qualities exist here, and no much larger clone lies one base off it. This specimen belongs to a study of blood T cell repertoires in COVID-19 (TCRdb year 2020). Concerning the study at large: The collaborator samples originated in the United States, Italy and Spain and spanned the acute and convalescent phases of COVID-19. The prospective study material was composed of cDNA or gDNA derived from T cells, B-cell-depleted T cells, or PBMCs. The samples were drawn from the first 160 participants of the ongoing ImmuneRACE study and from 1,254 subjects provided by 6 global collaborators. Deeply sampled blood TCRbeta repertoires from subjects exposed to, actively infected with, or recovered from COVID-19 were included in the dataset. A de-identified subject ID, COVID-19 status, age in years and sex were almost always included in the sample metadata. The repertoires were made available in a free public database intended to serve as a resource for research on the immune response to SARS-CoV-2. Where available, HLA class I and class II types were obtained from metadata supplied by the sample provider rather than from assay-based typing.

Germline trimming: 4 bases from V, 5 bases from J; junction bases outside gene matches: 7. The CDR3 contains 14 residues, cysteine and phenylalanine counted. Here the CDR3 DNA is all that survives: 42 bases in frame from base 1. From the germline V gene, CDR1 is ENHRY and CDR2 is SYGVKD. Enrolling through a virtual design, the prospective study's participants ranged in age from roughly 18 to 100 years and lived across around 25 United States geographic areas. To assign participants to cohorts, the prospective study relied on clinical history that participants themselves reported in a screening survey and a study questionnaire. In the prospective study, whole blood, serum and a nasopharyngeal or oropharyngeal swab were collected from each participant by mobile phlebotomists. Prospective study participants could optionally give additional blood draws and questionnaires over an approximately two-month period. Prospective study blood samples were shipped either frozen or at room temperature before DNA extraction.

The immunoSEQ Assay, a bias-controlled multiplex PCR, was used to amplify TCRbeta CDR3 regions from genomic DNA. Per the original workflow: Nucleated cell counts per sample were estimated from amplification of reference gene primers within the assay. To quantify the absolute abundance of each unique TCRbeta CDR3 rearrangement, sequence reads were collapsed and filtered. Productive Simpson clonality was computed per sample as the square root of Simpson's diversity index over productive rearrangements. TCRdb obtained this table from immuneACCESS and retained in-frame rearrangements with V and J assigned. These tables miss some clones; where compared with another copy, unresolved V genes account for less than half of the shortfall, and the remainder is unexplained. The DNA was the basis for D and trimming; V, J and clone size are from that table. The sample table holds 200,000 to 250,000 clones, of which roughly 80% were seen once. The ten largest account for 1.3% of the sample.

Points the paper makes about the study in general: The quantity of clinical and demographic metadata differed by source and by participant and was supplied without curation.

The chain is made from TRBV10-3 and TRBJ1-1, with TRBD1 matching 7 junction bases. Sequencing was carried out using PBMCs or T cells enriched from blood (not recorded which). The receptor was derived from a woman in her forties with acute COVID-19. The CDR3 reads CAISGAGGLTEAFF. The DNA reads as follows: TGTGCCATCAGTGGAGCAGGGGGACTGACTGAAGCTTTCTTT.